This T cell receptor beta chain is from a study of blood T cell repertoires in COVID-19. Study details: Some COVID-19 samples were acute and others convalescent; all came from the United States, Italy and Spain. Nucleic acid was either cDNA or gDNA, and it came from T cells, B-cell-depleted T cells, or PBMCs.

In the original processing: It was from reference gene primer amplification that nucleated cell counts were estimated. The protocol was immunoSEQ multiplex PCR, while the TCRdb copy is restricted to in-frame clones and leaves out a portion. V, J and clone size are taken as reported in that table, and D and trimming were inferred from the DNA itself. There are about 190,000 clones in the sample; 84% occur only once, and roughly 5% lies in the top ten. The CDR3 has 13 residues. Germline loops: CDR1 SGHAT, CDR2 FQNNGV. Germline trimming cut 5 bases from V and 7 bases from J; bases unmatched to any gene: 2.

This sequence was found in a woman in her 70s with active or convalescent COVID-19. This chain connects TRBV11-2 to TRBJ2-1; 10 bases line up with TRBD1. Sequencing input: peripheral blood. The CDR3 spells CASSMDRGNEQFF. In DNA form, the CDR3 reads TGTGCCAGCAGCATGGACAGGGGGAATGAGCAGTTCTTC.